Each of the 19 T cell receptor beta chains below was sequenced from the same sample in a study of tumor-infiltrating lymphocytes in primary liver carcinoma (dated by TCRdb to the late 2010s). Without any cell sorting, total RNA and DNA were co-extracted from roughly 20-30 mg of bulk tissue using the AllPrep DNA/RNA mini kit. Data came from an Illumina HiSeq 2500. Starting from roughly 540 ng total RNA, TCRbeta-specific cDNA was produced by reverse transcription with a constant-region primer and ProtoScript II reverse transcriptase. TCRbeta libraries were built with three nested multiplex PCR rounds, a slightly modified ARM-PCR procedure. Multiplex TRBV1-TRBV30 forward primers and a Cbeta reverse primer were used in the first two PCR rounds, each of which was run for around 10 cycles. TCRdb trimmed the raw reads at Q25, called clones with MiXCR and kept productive beta chains. Each CDR3 protein appears once, grouped with its most common genes and DNA. The sample records 20,000 or so distinct CDR3 sequences, 65% to 85% of which are singletons. The ten largest clones take up approximately 41% of the sample.

The sequenced sample was liver tumor tissue from sampling region 1. Taken with the paper, the label for cell subset or site translates to: tumor region T1, superior pole. The receptors here all came from a middle-aged man with primary liver carcinoma and hepatitis B virus infection.

Comment on this clonotype: One end of the junction is discordant with germline, which a read error may explain. V gene TRBV5-6 combines with J gene TRBJ2-7; D call uncertain. CDR1 is SGHDT, CDR2 YYEEEE, per germline. The length of the CDR3 is 13 residues. CDR3 nucleotide sequence: TGTGCCTGCAGCTTGGCAACCGGGTTTTGGCATTACTTC. This codes for CACSLATGFWHYF.

This clonotype has more than one count but fewer than ten. This clone may be a read error of a much larger clone one base away. This sequence joins TRBV24-1 and TRBJ2-1; the D gene is possibly TRBD2 (6 bases). The CDR3 has 16 residues. Per germline, CDR1 KGHDR and CDR2 SFDVKD. The CDR3 here is CVTSVKLARSYNEQFF. The CDR3 bases are TGTGTCACCAGTGTAAAGCTAGCGCGTTCTTACAATGAGCAGTTCTTC.

With respect to this clonotype: One end of the junction fails to match germline, which may point to a read error. The chain employs TRBV7-8 and TRBJ2-3, with D possibly TRBD2 on 6 matching bases. This CDR3 is 13 amino acids long. Germline loops: CDR1 SGHVS, CDR2 FQNEAQ. The CDR3: CASWGVDNDTQYF. The CDR3 region has the DNA TGTGCCAGCTGGGGGGTGGACAATGATACACAGTATTTT. Combining the CDR3 with reference TRBV7-8 and TRBJ2-3 gives the whole variable domain GAGVSQSPRYKVAKRGQDVALRCDPISGHVSLFWYQQALGQGPEFLTYFQNEAQLDKSGLPSDRFFAERPEGSVSTLKIQRTQQEDSAVYLCASWGVDNDTQYFGPGTRLTVL.

V usage is TRBV6-5 and J usage is TRBJ2-3, with D perhaps matching TRBD1 (6 bases). The germline gives CDR1 MNHEY, CDR2 SVGAGI. Between the trimmed V and J ends, which lost 6 bases and 0 bases, there was a span of 13 bases. CDR3 length: 15 amino acids. This CDR3 is CASSSDSFSTDTQYF. DNA for the CDR3: TGTGCCAGCAGCTCGGACAGCTTTAGCACAGATACGCAGTATTTT.

In regard to this clonotype: A junction boundary mismatches the germline segment, possibly from a read error. V is TRBV28 and J is TRBJ1-5; a possible D gene is TRBD1 (5 bases). There are 14 residues in the CDR3. Germline CDR1 MDHEN, CDR2 SYDVKM. CDR3 DNA sequence: TGTGCCAGCAGAAAAGGGGAAGTCAATCAGCCCCATCACTTT. Its translation is CASRKGEVNQPHHF.

The chain links TRBV5-1 to TRBJ1-6; D remains ambiguous. Germline CDR1 SGHRS, CDR2 YFSETQ. The V end lost 0 bases, the J end lost 11 bases, and 15 bases lay between the germline ends. This CDR3 is 15 amino acids long. CDR3 loop: CASSLAPELHPPLHF. DNA of the CDR3: TGCGCCAGCAGCTTGGCCCCAGAGCTGCATCCACCCCTCCACTTT. Looking up the rest from reference TRBV5-1 and TRBJ1-6 gives the full variable domain: KAGVTQTPRYLIKTRGQQVTLSCSPISGHRSVSWYQQTPGQGLQFLFEYFSETQRNKGNFPGRFSGRQFSNSRSEMNVSTLELGDSALYLCASSLAPELHPPLHFGNGTRLTVT.

The chain uses TRBV11-2 and TRBJ1-1; D is undetermined. CDR1 and CDR2 (germline): SGHAT, FQNNGV. CDR3 length: 17 residues. Trimming took 5 bases from V and 7 from J, leaving 26 bases between them. Here the CDR3 reads CASSIMGIGKLVHEAFF. In nucleotides, the CDR3 is TGTGCCAGCAGCATAATGGGTATAGGGAAGTTAGTCCATGAAGCTTTCTTT.

In the case of this clonotype: The junction does not match germline at one end; this may be a read error. The CDR3 region is CVSPSRTGYSEQYF. As DNA, the CDR3 is TGTGTCAGCCCCTCCAGGACAGGGTATAGCGAGCAGTACTTC. This chain connects TRBV6-5 to TRBJ2-7; TRBD1 aligns across 8 bases. CDR1 MNHEY and CDR2 SVGAGI come from the germline V gene. The length of the CDR3 is 14 residues.

Concerning this clonotype itself: Because the CDR3 is missing its conserved closing phenylalanine or tryptophan, this is likely a read error. The chain combines TRBV11-2 with TRBJ2-3; D remains ambiguous. The CDR3 sequence is 13 residues long. Germline CDR1 reads SGHAT; CDR2 reads FQNNGV. CDR3 protein: CASSMISTDTQYL. The CDR3 DNA follows: TGTGCCAGCAGCATGATTAGCACAGATACACAGTATCTT.

Concerning this clonotype itself: As the CDR3 is not closed by the conserved phenylalanine or tryptophan, this likely results from a read error. The gene calls are TRBV29-1 and TRBJ2-7; D is possibly TRBD1 (5 bases). The ends were cut back, 8 bases at V and 9 bases at J, with 17 bases in the middle. There are 11 residues in the CDR3. Per germline, CDR1 SQVTM and CDR2 ANQGSEA. CDR3 coding DNA: TGCAGCACCAGGGTAGTGGACGGGCAGTACCTC. Amino acid sequence: CSTRVVDGQYL.

As for this clonotype: A read error may be the cause here, since a much bigger clone is one base away. V usage is TRBV7-6 and J usage is TRBJ2-7, with a possible D match to TRBD2 (5 bases). CDR1 is SGHVS and CDR2 is FNYEAQ in the germline V gene. The CDR3 extends over 11 amino acids. Trimming removed 4 bases from V and 7 bases from J, with 8 bases in between. CDR3 in amino acids: CASSSGSEQYF. The CDR3 bases are TGTGCCAGCAGCTCGGGGTCAGAGCAGTACTTC. The complete variable domain, with remaining parts taken from reference TRBV7-6 and TRBJ2-7, reads GAGVSQSPRYKVTKRGQDVALRCDPISGHVSLYWYRQALGQGPEFLTYFNYEAQQDKSGLPNDRFSAERPEGSISTLTIQRTEQRDSAMYRCASSSGSEQYFGPGTRLTVT.

About this clonotype: One end of the junction does not line up with germline, which may come from a read error. CDR3 residues: CASSLNWGTDTRFF. The CDR3 nucleotides are TGTGCCAGCAGTTTAAACTGGGGTACGGATACGCGGTTTTTT. The chain links TRBV6-5 to TRBJ2-3; D unresolved. Germline CDR1 is MNHEY and CDR2 is SVGAGI. The CDR3 contains 14 residues.

As to this clonotype: This CDR3 fails to terminate in the conserved phenylalanine or tryptophan, so it likely reflects a read error. No DNA is shown, since the ends of the CDR3 on it are uncertain; the CDR3 is the one TCRdb lists. This sequence joins TRBV5-4 and TRBJ2-3; the table's D call TRBD1 went unverified against the DNA. The CDR3 extends over 14 residues, inclusive of both ends. The germline V gene has CDR1 SGHNT and CDR2 YYREEE (reference sequence). The CDR3 sequence is CASSPGTTLDTQCY.

The V call is TRBV5-1, the J call TRBJ2-1; 7 positions agree with TRBD2. Trimming removed 6 bases from V and 9 bases from J; junction bases left unmatched: 15. The CDR3 covers 15 residues. Germline V lookup: CDR1 SGHRS, CDR2 YFSETQ. DNA for the CDR3: TGCGCCAGCAACTCACGACTAGAGGGAGGGAGTGAGCAGTTCTTC. Translation: CASNSRLEGGSEQFF.

The CDR3 here is CAISPGDKHAFF. The CDR3 nucleotides are TGTGCCATCAGCCCCGGGGACAAGCACGCTTTCTTT. The chain uses TRBV10-3 and TRBJ1-1, with D maybe TRBD1 (6 bases). The CDR3 is made up of 12 amino acids. Trimming left V 6 bases short and J 11 bases short, with 16 bases between. Germline CDR1 ENHRY, CDR2 SYGVKD.

The chain employs TRBV29-1 and TRBJ2-3; 10 nucleotides line up with TRBD2. The V and J ends lost 6 bases and 2 bases, in that order; junction bases with no gene match: 14. Germline loops: CDR1 SQVTM, CDR2 ANQGSEA. The CDR3 is 17 amino acids. The CDR3 DNA reads as TGCAGCGTGACCGGACTAGCGGACTTACCCCACACAGATACGCAGTATTTT. Its protein is CSVTGLADLPHTDTQYF.

This clonotype was seen once. The junction shows a germline mismatch at one end, possibly a read error. CDR3 residues: CASNLVDGGAGQSYEQNF. The CDR3 DNA is TGCGCCAGCAACTTGGTTGACGGTGGCGCGGGACAGTCCTACGAGCAGAACTTC. V usage is TRBV5-1 and J usage is TRBJ2-7; possible D gene TRBD1, 7 bases. Germline assignment: CDR1 SGHRS and CDR2 YFSETQ. This CDR3 is built from 18 residues. Full variable domain (rest looked up from reference TRBV5-1 and TRBJ2-7): KAGVTQTPRYLIKTRGQQVTLSCSPISGHRSVSWYQQTPGQGLQFLFEYFSETQRNKGNFPGRFSGRQFSNSRSEMNVSTLELGDSALYLCASNLVDGGAGQSYEQNFGPGTRLTVT.

Points on this clonotype: A read error may be the cause here, since a much bigger clone is one base away. J is TRBJ2-5 and V is TRBV12-3 or TRBV12-4; TRBD1 matches at 9 bases. The CDR3 has 15 amino acids. The trim removed 7 bases at V and 5 bases at J, leaving 11 bases unmatched. Written as DNA, the CDR3 is TGTGCCAGCAACCGGAGGGACAGGGTGAAGGAGACCCAGTACTTC. Translated: CASNRRDRVKETQYF.

Turning to this clonotype: A junction boundary mismatches the germline segment, possibly from a read error. The V and J genes are TRBV28 and TRBJ2-7; TRBD2 matches at 15 bases. The CDR3 consists of 19 residues. Germline V gene sequence: CDR1 MDHEN, CDR2 SYDVKM. CDR3 residues: CTSSFFGLAGGRISYDQYF. The CDR3 nucleotides are TGTACCAGCAGTTTTTTCGGACTAGCGGGGGGGCGAATCTCCTACGATCAGTACTTC.